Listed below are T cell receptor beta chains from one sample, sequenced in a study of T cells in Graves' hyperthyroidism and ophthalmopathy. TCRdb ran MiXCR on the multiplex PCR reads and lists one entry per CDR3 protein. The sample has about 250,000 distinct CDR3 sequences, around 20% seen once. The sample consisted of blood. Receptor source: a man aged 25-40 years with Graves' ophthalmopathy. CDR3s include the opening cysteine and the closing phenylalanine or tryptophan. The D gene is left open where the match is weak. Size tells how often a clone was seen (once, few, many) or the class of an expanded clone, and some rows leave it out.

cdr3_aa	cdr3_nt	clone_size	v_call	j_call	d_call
CASSQDGWEGPYEQYF	TGTGCCAGCAGCCAAGACGGGTGGGAGGGCCCCTACGAGCAGTACTTC	-	TRBV4-2	TRBJ2-7	TRBD2
CASSYGQNTEAFF	TGTGCCAGCAGTTATGGACAAAACACTGAAGCTTTCTTT	many	TRBV7-3	TRBJ1-1	-
CAWSVARSSPQHF	TGTGCCTGGAGTGTGGCCAGGTCCTCGCCCCAGCATTTT	many	TRBV30	TRBJ1-5	-
CASSLEGGAGELFF	TGCGCCAGCAGCTTGGAGGGAGGGGCCGGGGAGCTGTTTTTT	-	TRBV5-1	TRBJ2-2	TRBD2
CASSQRGVTEAFF	TGTGCCAGCAGCCAAAGGGGGGTAACTGAAGCTTTCTTT	-	TRBV4-2	TRBJ1-1	-
CSVGSGGGAFF	TGCAGCGTTGGATCGGGTGGGGGGGCTTTCTTT	-	TRBV29-1	TRBJ1-1	-
CASSPSGTSSHEQYF	TGTGCCAGCAGCCCCTCCGGGACTAGTAGTCACGAGCAGTACTTC	-	TRBV3-1	TRBJ2-7	TRBD2
CASSLRREVQETQYF	TGTGCCAGCAGCTTGAGACGGGAGGTTCAAGAGACCCAGTACTTC	few	TRBV7-3	TRBJ2-5	TRBD2
CAWSDRVTEAFF	TGTGCCTGGTCAGACAGGGTCACTGAAGCTTTTTTT	-	TRBV30	TRBJ1-1	TRBD1
CASSSDSTYGYTF	TGTGCCAGCAGCTCAGACAGCACCTATGGCTACACCTTC	many	TRBV7-8	TRBJ1-2	-
CAWSVPGFEQFF	TGTGCCTGGAGTGTACCAGGCTTTGAGCAGTTCTTC	many	TRBV30	TRBJ2-1	-
CASSYSPWDRPQGIYGYTF	TGTGCCAGCAGTTACTCCCCCTGGGACAGGCCGCAGGGTATCTATGGCTACACCTTC	few	TRBV6-5	TRBJ1-2	TRBD1
CASSPVRMNTDTQYF	TGTGCCAGCAGTCCTGTAAGGATGAACACAGATACGCAGTATTTT	many	TRBV12-3/TRBV12-4	TRBJ2-3	-
CAMHTGTLGEKLFF	TGTGCCATGCACACAGGGACCCTGGGGGAAAAACTGTTTTTT	few	TRBV2	TRBJ1-4	-
CSASTPPGNFGYTF	TGCAGTGCTAGTACGCCGCCAGGGAACTTCGGCTACACCTTC	many	TRBV20-1	TRBJ1-2	-
CASSLEGKSGEKLFF	TGTGCCAGCAGCTTAGAGGGGAAGAGCGGCGAAAAACTGTTTTTT	once	TRBV7-9	TRBJ1-4	-
CASSLIGTTTTDTQYF	TGTGCCAGCAGCTTAATAGGGACTACCACGACAGATACGCAGTATTTT	many	TRBV7-3	TRBJ2-3	TRBD2
CSAGQWKYPGAGYTF	TGCAGTGCCGGCCAGTGGAAGTATCCTGGGGCAGGCTACACCTTC	-	TRBV20-1	TRBJ1-2	-
CASSFIGTPSWEQYF	TGTGCCAGCAGTTTTATCGGGACACCCTCTTGGGAGCAGTACTTC	few	TRBV28	TRBJ2-7	-
CASSFRDRWSHNEQLF	TGTGCCAGCAGCTTTAGGGACAGGTGGTCCCACAATGAGCAGCTCTTC	-	TRBV7-9	TRBJ2-1	TRBD1
CASSNIAKNIQYF	TGTGCCAGCAGCAATATAGCCAAAAACATTCAGTACTTC	-	TRBV28	TRBJ2-4	-
CASSLGMRQGGEQYF	TGTGCCAGCAGCTTAGGGATGCGACAGGGGGGAGAGCAGTACTTC	many	TRBV7-8	TRBJ2-7	TRBD1
CASSNRDPGQNTIYF	TGTGCCAGCAGTAATCGGGACCCCGGTCAAAACACCATATATTTT	-	TRBV12-3/TRBV12-4	TRBJ1-3	-
CASSPFGQGIDTQYF	TGTGCCAGCAGCCCCTTCGGACAGGGCATAGATACGCAGTATTTT	many	TRBV28	TRBJ2-3	TRBD1
CASSPWTSGKGEQFF	TGTGCCAGCAGCCCTTGGACTAGCGGGAAGGGTGAGCAGTTCTTC	once	TRBV11-1	TRBJ2-1	TRBD2
CAWSEGTAYGYTF	TGTGCCTGGAGTGAGGGGACAGCCTATGGCTACACCTTC	many	TRBV30	TRBJ1-2	TRBD1